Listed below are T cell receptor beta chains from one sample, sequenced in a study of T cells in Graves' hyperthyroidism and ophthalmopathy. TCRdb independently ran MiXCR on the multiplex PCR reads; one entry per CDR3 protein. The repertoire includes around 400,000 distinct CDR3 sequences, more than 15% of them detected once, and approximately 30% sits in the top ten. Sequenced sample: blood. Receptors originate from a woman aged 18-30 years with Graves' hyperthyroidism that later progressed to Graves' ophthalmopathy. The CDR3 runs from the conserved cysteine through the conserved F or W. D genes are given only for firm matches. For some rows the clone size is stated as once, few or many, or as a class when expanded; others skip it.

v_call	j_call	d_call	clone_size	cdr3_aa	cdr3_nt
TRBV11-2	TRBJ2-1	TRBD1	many	CASSARWTGDEQFF	TGTGCCAGCAGCGCTAGGTGGACAGGGGATGAGCAGTTCTTC
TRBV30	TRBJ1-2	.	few	CAWSVGGGYTF	TGTGCCTGGAGTGTAGGTGGGGGCTACACCTTC
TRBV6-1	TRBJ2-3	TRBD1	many	CASTRGTGGPDTQYF	TGTGCCAGCACTAGAGGGACAGGGGGCCCAGATACGCAGTATTTT
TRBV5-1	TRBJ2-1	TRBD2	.	CASSTGTSGSNEQFF	TGCGCCAGCAGCACAGGGACTAGCGGCTCCAATGAGCAGTTCTTC
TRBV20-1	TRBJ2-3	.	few	CSASLAGPGSDTQYF	TGCAGTGCTAGTCTGGCGGGTCCGGGATCAGATACGCAGTATTTT
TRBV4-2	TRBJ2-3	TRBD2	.	CASSQEASGRGGHTQYF	TGTGCCAGCAGCCAAGAGGCAAGCGGGAGGGGGGGACATACGCAGTATTTT
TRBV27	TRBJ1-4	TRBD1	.	CASSIRTGFGEKLFF	TGTGCCAGCAGTATCAGGACAGGATTTGGTGAAAAACTGTTTTTT
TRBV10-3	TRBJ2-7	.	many	CAISASASAAYEQYF	TGTGCCATCAGTGCTTCGGCTAGCGCCGCCTACGAGCAGTACTTC
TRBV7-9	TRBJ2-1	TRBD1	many	CASSTHRGRVDEQFF	TGTGCCAGCAGCACGCACAGGGGGCGAGTCGATGAGCAGTTCTTC
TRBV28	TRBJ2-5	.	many	CASNRGPGGQETQYF	TGTGCCAGCAATAGGGGGCCCGGGGGCCAAGAGACCCAGTACTTC
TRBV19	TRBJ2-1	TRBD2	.	CASSILTSGRAVEQFF	TGTGCCAGTAGTATCCTAACTAGCGGGAGGGCCGTTGAGCAGTTCTTC
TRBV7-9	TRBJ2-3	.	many	CASSLTSLHEDTQYF	TGTGCCAGCAGCTTAACTAGCCTGCATGAAGATACGCAGTATTTT
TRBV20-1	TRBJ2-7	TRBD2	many	CSGLAPFSYEQYF	TGCAGTGGACTAGCCCCCTTCTCCTACGAGCAGTACTTC
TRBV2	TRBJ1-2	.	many	CASSEGSGAHYGYTF	TGTGCCAGCAGTGAAGGGTCGGGGGCCCACTATGGCTACACCTTC
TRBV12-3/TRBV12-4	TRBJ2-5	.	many	CASSFTPGETQYF	TGTGCCAGCAGTTTTACCCCCGGGGAGACCCAGTACTTC
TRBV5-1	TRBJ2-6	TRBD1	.	CASSFGQGAWGANVLTF	TGTGCCAGCAGCTTTGGTCAGGGGGCTTGGGGGGCCAACGTCCTGACTTTC
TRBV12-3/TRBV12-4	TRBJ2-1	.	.	CASSLPESSYNEQFF	TGTGCCAGCAGTTTGCCCGAGAGCTCCTACAATGAGCAGTTCTTC
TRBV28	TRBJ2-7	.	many	CASSFRFTDGGHEQYF	TGTGCCAGCAGTTTCCGTTTCACGGACGGAGGGCACGAGCAGTACTTC
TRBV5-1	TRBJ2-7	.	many	CASSSGGSEQYF	TGCGCCAGCAGTTCGGGGGGCTCCGAGCAGTACTTC
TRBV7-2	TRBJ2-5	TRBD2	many	CASSLPHSGRAFVGTQYF	TGTGCCAGCAGCTTACCCCATAGCGGGAGGGCCTTCGTGGGGACCCAGTACTTC
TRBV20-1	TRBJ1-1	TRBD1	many	CSAASGTGLMNTEAFF	TGCAGTGCTGCATCCGGGACAGGGCTAATGAACACTGAAGCTTTCTTT
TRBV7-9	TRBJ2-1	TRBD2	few	CASKPVRAGENEQFF	TGTGCCAGCAAACCGGTGAGAGCGGGAGAGAATGAGCAGTTCTTC
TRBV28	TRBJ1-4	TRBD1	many	CASSLYGQGNEKLFF	TGTGCCAGCAGTTTATATGGACAGGGTAATGAAAAACTGTTTTTT
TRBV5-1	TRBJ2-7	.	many	CASSLPVGVDLYEQYF	TGCGCCAGCAGCCTCCCGGTAGGAGTCGACCTCTACGAGCAGTACTTC
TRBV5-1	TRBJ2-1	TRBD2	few	CASSLAAGVGYNEQFF	TGCGCCAGCAGCTTGGCAGCGGGAGTGGGGTACAATGAGCAGTTCTTC
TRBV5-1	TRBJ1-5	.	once	CASRVGESNQPQHF	TGTGCCAGCAGAGTTGGGGAGAGCAATCAGCCCCAGCATTTT
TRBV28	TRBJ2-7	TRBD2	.	CASRGGADSYEQYF	TGTGCCAGCAGGGGAGGGGCCGACTCCTACGAGCAGTACTTC
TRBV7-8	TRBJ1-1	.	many	CASSLTGRGTEAFF	TGTGCCAGCAGCTTAACTGGCAGAGGTACTGAAGCTTTCTTT
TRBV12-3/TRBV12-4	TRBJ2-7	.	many	CASSFGSGTPNEQYF	TGTGCCAGCAGTTTTGGGAGTGGGACCCCGAACGAGCAGTACTTC
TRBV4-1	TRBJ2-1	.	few	CASSYKNPSDDYNEQFF	TGCGCCAGCAGCTACAAGAATCCTAGCGACGACTACAATGAGCAGTTCTTC
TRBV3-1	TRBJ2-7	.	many	CASSQTVTYEQYF	TGTGCCAGCAGCCAGACTGTAACCTACGAGCAGTACTTC
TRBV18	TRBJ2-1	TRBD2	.	CASSPGLAGVEGEQFF	TGTGCCAGCTCACCCGGACTAGCGGGAGTGGAGGGTGAGCAGTTCTTC
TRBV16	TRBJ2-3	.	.	CASSPRAGSTDTQYF	TGTGCCAGCAGCCCCCGGGCAGGGAGCACAGATACGCAGTATTTT
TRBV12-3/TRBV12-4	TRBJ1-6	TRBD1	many	CATRRVGQGADNSPLHF	TGTGCCACCAGAAGAGTGGGACAGGGGGCGGATAATTCACCCCTCCACTTT
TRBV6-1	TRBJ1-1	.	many	CASSEARGTEAFF	TGTGCCAGCAGTGAAGCTCGGGGGACTGAAGCTTTCTTT
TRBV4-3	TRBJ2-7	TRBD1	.	CASSQDNSDRAYEQYF	TGCGCCAGCAGCCAGGACAATTCGGACAGGGCCTACGAGCAGTACTTC
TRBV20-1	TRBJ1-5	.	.	CSARGPVGGQPQHF	TGCAGTGCTAGAGGTCCAGTGGGGGGTCAGCCCCAGCATTTT
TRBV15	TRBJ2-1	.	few	CATSRDDGEGRYNEQFF	TGTGCCACCAGCAGAGATGACGGGGAAGGCAGGTACAATGAGCAGTTCTTC
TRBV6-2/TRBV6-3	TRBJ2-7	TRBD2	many	CASSPGLAGGGYEQYF	TGTGCCAGCAGTCCGGGACTAGCGGGAGGTGGCTACGAGCAGTACTTC
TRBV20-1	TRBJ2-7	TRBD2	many	CSVEGTSGRGITYEQYF	TGCAGTGTTGAAGGGACTAGCGGGAGAGGGATTACCTACGAGCAGTACTTC
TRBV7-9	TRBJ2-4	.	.	CASSPPLDKNIQYF	TGTGCCAGCAGCCCACCCCTGGACAAAAACATTCAGTACTTC
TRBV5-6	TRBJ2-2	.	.	CAISLPAIRTGELFF	TGTGCCATCAGCTTGCCGGCTATCAGGACCGGGGAGCTGTTTTTT
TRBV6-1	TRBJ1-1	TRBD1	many	CASSSGQMNTEAFF	TGTGCCAGTTCCTCGGGACAGATGAACACTGAAGCTTTCTTT
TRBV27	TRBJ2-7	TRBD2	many	CASSLPPTSGGTYEQYF	TGTGCCAGCAGTTTGCCCCCGACTAGCGGAGGAACCTACGAGCAGTACTTC
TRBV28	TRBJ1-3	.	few	CASRSRVPAGNTIYF	TGTGCCAGCAGGTCGAGGGTGCCAGCTGGAAACACCATATATTTT
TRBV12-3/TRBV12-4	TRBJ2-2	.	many	CASTVSGTGELFF	TGTGCCAGCACCGTTAGCGGCACCGGGGAGCTGTTTTTT
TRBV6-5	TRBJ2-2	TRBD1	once	CASSYSKRGPMNTGELFF	TGTGCCAGCAGTTACTCAAAAAGGGGGCCGATGAACACCGGGGAGCTGTTTTTT
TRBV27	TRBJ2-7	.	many	CASRGSAYEQYF	TGTGCCAGCAGGGGGTCAGCCTACGAGCAGTACTTC
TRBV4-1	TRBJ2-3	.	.	CASSQAGPPTDTQYF	TGCGCCAGCAGCCAAGCGGGACCTCCCACAGATACGCAGTATTTT